The 24 T cell receptor beta chains in this list originate from one sample, sequenced in a study of blood T cell repertoires in COVID-19. The repertoire was sequenced with immunoSEQ multiplex PCR; TCRdb's copy has only in-frame clones and lacks some. The sample has about 260,000 clones, around 90% seen once. Sequencing was done on a sample of peripheral blood. These receptors came from a human donor in a cohort sampled during active COVID-19.

The chain combines TRBV25-1 with TRBJ2-3, with TRBD2 as a possible D gene (5 bases). This CDR3 contains 14 residues. Germline V lookup: CDR1 MGHDK, CDR2 SYGVNS. V gave up 4 bases and J gave up 4 bases, with 12 bases separating them. The CDR3 DNA sequence: TGTGCCAGCAGTGCCGGCGGAGGAGCAGATACGCAGTATTTT. Residues: CASSAGGGADTQYF. Based on the CDR3 plus reference TRBV25-1 and TRBJ2-3, the full variable domain is EADIYQTPRYLVIGTGKKITLECSQTMGHDKMYWYQQDPGMELHLIHYSYGVNSTEKGDLSSESTVSRIRTEHFPLTLESARPSHTSQYLCASSAGGGADTQYFGPGTRLTVL.

The chain carries TRBV7-6 and TRBJ1-2; D perhaps matches TRBD1 (6 bases). Germline values: CDR1 SGHVS, CDR2 FNYEAQ. This CDR3 is 12 amino acids long. The V and J ends lost 4 bases and 4 bases respectively, with 7 bases between them. CDR3 in amino acids: CASSSDSYGYTF. The CDR3 DNA reads TGTGCCAGCAGCTCGGACAGCTATGGCTACACCTTC.

This clone was seen just once. The rearrangement links TRBV28 to TRBJ2-7; a possible D gene is TRBD2 (5 bases). This CDR3 spans 14 amino acids. Germline V gives CDR1 MDHEN, CDR2 SYDVKM. The V gene lost 1 base and the J gene lost 2 bases, with 9 bases spanning the gap. CDR3 nucleotide sequence: TGTGCCAGCAGTTTATCGGGGTGGACCTACGAGCAGTACTTC. This encodes CASSLSGWTYEQYF.

The chain links TRBV7-3 to TRBJ1-6; 9 bases line up with TRBD1. The length of the CDR3 is 14 residues. J was trimmed by 10 bases and V by 5 bases; bases with no gene match: 6. Germline values: CDR1 SGHTA, CDR2 FQGTGA. CDR3 nucleotide sequence: TGTGCCAGCAGCCCGACAGGGGGAGAGTCACCCCTCCACTTT. It codes for CASSPTGGESPLHF. Looking up the rest from reference TRBV7-3 and TRBJ1-6 gives the full variable domain: GAGVSQTPSNKVTEKGKYVELRCDPISGHTALYWYRQSLGQGPEFLIYFQGTGAADDSGLPNDRFFAVRPEGSVSTLKIQRTERGDSAVYLCASSPTGGESPLHFGNGTRLTVT.

Notes on this clone: The same CDR3 is also encoded by other DNA sequences in this sample. The chain recombines TRBV27 with TRBJ1-1; D perhaps matches TRBD1 (5 bases). V was pared by 2 bases and J by 4 bases, with 8 bases between. The CDR3 is 13 residues long. The germline V gene has CDR1 MNHEY and CDR2 SMNVEV (reference sequence). The CDR3 sequence: CASSLNGGTEAFF. Written as DNA, the CDR3 is TGTGCCAGCAGTTTAAACGGGGGCACTGAAGCTTTCTTT.

This clone was observed a single time. The chain carries TRBV10-3 and TRBJ2-7, with D perhaps matching TRBD1 (5 bases). CDR1 and CDR2 from the germline V gene are ENHRY and SYGVKD. V shed 6 bases and J shed 6 bases, with 15 bases lying between them. The CDR3 runs to 13 residues. For the CDR3, the DNA is TGTGCCATCAGGGGCATAACAGGACGCGAGCAGTACTTC. It specifies CAIRGITGREQYF.

The rearrangement uses TRBV6-4 and TRBJ2-2; 7 bases align to TRBD2. The CDR3 is 14 residues long. Germline V gene lookup returns CDR1 MRHNA and CDR2 SNTAGT. After removal of 6 bases from V and 5 bases from J, the junction contained 6 bases not matched to a gene. In DNA, the CDR3 is TGTGCCAGCAGCGTACTAGCGAGGACCGGGGAGCTGTTTTTT. Encoded protein: CASSVLARTGELFF.

In DNA form, the CDR3 reads TGTGCCAGCAGTTCAAAAATTCAGGCTTTTACCTACGAGCAGTACTTC. This encodes CASSSKIQAFTYEQYF. This chain links TRBV27 with TRBJ2-7; D remains ambiguous. CDR3 size: 16 residues. Trimming cost V 4 bases and J 2 bases, with 18 bases left between them. From germline, CDR1 is MNHEY and CDR2 SMNVEV (reference sequence).

The chain links TRBV19 to TRBJ1-2, with TRBD1 as a possible D gene (5 bases). Germline lookup yields CDR1 LNHDA and CDR2 SQIVND (reference sequence). This CDR3 contains 17 residues. V lost 0 bases to trimming and J lost 4 bases, with 18 bases between them. The CDR3 reads CASSIDREAGTRYGYTF. The CDR3 coding sequence is TGTGCCAGTAGTATAGACCGAGAGGCAGGGACTCGCTATGGCTACACCTTC.

The V call is TRBV9, the J call TRBJ1-4; 9 positions match TRBD1. CDR3 size: 14 residues. The germline V gene encodes CDR1 SGDLS and CDR2 YYNGEE. J lost 11 bases, V lost 0 bases, and 5 bases had no gene match. DNA for the CDR3: TGTGCCAGCAGCGTAGGAGGGGACAGGGAGAAACTGTTTTTT. As protein: CASSVGGDREKLFF. The full variable domain, completed using reference TRBV9 and TRBJ1-4, is DSGVTQTPKHLITATGQRVTLRCSPRSGDLSVYWYQQSLDQGLQFLIQYYNGEERAKGNILERFSAQQFPDLHSELNLSSLELGDSALYFCASSVGGDREKLFFGSGTQLSVL.

This clone occurred a few times. This chain connects TRBV11-2 to TRBJ1-2, with 11 bases matching TRBD1. Germline loops: CDR1 SGHAT, CDR2 FQNNGV. CDR3 length: 16 residues. Germline trimming cut 7 bases from V and 5 bases from J; bases unmatched to any gene: 12. The CDR3 loop is CASNPLSDRGLYGYTF. The CDR3 DNA reads TGTGCCAGCAACCCATTGTCGGACAGGGGGCTTTATGGCTACACCTTC.

The V call is TRBV5-1, the J call TRBJ2-7; maybe TRBD2 (6 bases). CDR1 is SGHRS, CDR2 YFSETQ, per germline. Trimming took 4 bases from V and 0 from J, leaving 23 bases between them. The CDR3 totals 18 residues. CDR3 in amino acids: CASSVGRLPVLSSYEQYF. DNA of the CDR3: TGCGCCAGCAGCGTTGGGAGGTTGCCAGTCCTGAGCTCCTACGAGCAGTACTTC.

The chain links TRBV5-4 to TRBJ2-3, with D tentatively TRBD1 (6 bases). This CDR3 has 17 amino acids. The V end lost 0 bases, the J end lost 2 bases, and 16 bases lay between the germline ends. Germline-derived CDR1 and CDR2 are SGHNT and YYREEE (reference sequence). The CDR3 protein is CASSLEAITGTTDTQYF. CDR3 nucleotide sequence: TGTGCCAGCAGCTTGGAGGCGATAACAGGGACCACAGATACGCAGTATTTT. Drawing the rest from reference TRBV5-4 and TRBJ2-3, the complete variable domain is ETGVTQSPTHLIKTRGQQVTLRCSSQSGHNTVSWYQQALGQGPQFIFQYYREEENGRGNFPPRFSGLQFPNYSSELNVNALELDDSALYLCASSLEAITGTTDTQYFGPGTRLTVL.

The rearrangement joins TRBV4-3 to TRBJ2-1, with a weak D call TRBD1 (5 bases). In germline, CDR1 is LGHNA, CDR2 YSLEER. The CDR3 is 18 residues long. V lost 1 base to trimming and J lost 0 bases, with 16 bases between them. The CDR3 coding sequence is TGCGCCAGCAGCCAAGCCCCTTACAGGAAGAGCTCCTACAATGAGCAGTTCTTC. Its protein is CASSQAPYRKSSYNEQFF.

The chain couples TRBV6-2 or TRBV6-3 to TRBJ1-5; D is possibly TRBD1 (5 bases). Germline lookup yields CDR1 MNHEY and CDR2 SVGEGT. Trimming cost V 2 bases and J 5 bases, with 10 bases left between them. The CDR3 totals 14 residues. CDR3 DNA sequence: TGTGCCAGCAGTTACGCCCAGGGATATCAGCCCCAGCATTTT. This encodes CASSYAQGYQPQHF.

The chain recombines TRBV28 with TRBJ1-4; TRBD1 might be the D (5 bases). There are 16 residues in the CDR3. CDR1 and CDR2 (germline): MDHEN, SYDVKM. The V end was cut by 4 bases, the J end by 6 bases, with 18 bases between. CDR3 nucleotide sequence: TGTGCCAGCAGTTACCCCAGGGTATCGATTGATGAAAAACTGTTTTTT. This gives the protein CASSYPRVSIDEKLFF.

Only a few counts were recorded for this clone. At the DNA level, this CDR3 is encoded by other sequences in the same sample as well. The V call is TRBV5-1, the J call TRBJ2-6, with D unclear. This CDR3 region has 15 residues. CDR1 and CDR2 (germline): SGHRS, YFSETQ. The ends were cut back, 4 bases at V and 0 bases at J, with 8 bases in the middle. CDR3 sequence: CASSLGYSGANVLTF. The CDR3 nucleotides read TGCGCCAGCAGCCTCGGGTACTCTGGGGCCAACGTCCTGACTTTC. The entire variable domain, with the rest obtained from reference TRBV5-1 and TRBJ2-6, is as follows: KAGVTQTPRYLIKTRGQQVTLSCSPISGHRSVSWYQQTPGQGLQFLFEYFSETQRNKGNFPGRFSGRQFSNSRSEMNVSTLELGDSALYLCASSLGYSGANVLTFGAGSRLTVL.

This clone was seen just once. V gene TRBV4-1 combines with J gene TRBJ1-3; no clear D gene. Germline CDR1 and CDR2: MGHRA and YSYEKL. CDR3 length: 14 residues. Trimming removed 0 bases at V and 0 bases at J, with 3 bases between. The CDR3 reads CASSQDHSGNTIYF. The DNA of the CDR3 is TGCGCCAGCAGCCAAGACCACTCTGGAAACACCATATATTTT.

The table lists this clone with a few counts. The CDR3 DNA reads TGTGCCAGCAGGCCAATCACCCGGGAGCAGTTCTTC. This sequence encodes CASRPITREQFF. The genes are TRBV5-8 and TRBJ2-1, with D hard to call. With 5 bases removed from V and 10 bases from J, the gap between germline ends came to 13 bases. CDR1 is SGHTS, CDR2 YDEGEE, per germline. The CDR3 totals 12 residues.

The sample holds a few counts of this clone. The J gene is TRBJ1-1, the V gene TRBV7-9, with D perhaps TRBD1 (6 bases). This CDR3 comprises 13 residues. Between the trimmed V and J ends, which lost 5 bases and 6 bases, there was a span of 13 bases. Germline CDR1 SEHNR, CDR2 FQNEAQ (reference sequence). This CDR3 is CASSPTGIPEAFF. In nucleotides, the CDR3 is TGTGCCAGCAGCCCAACAGGGATTCCTGAAGCTTTCTTT.

The chain uses TRBV19 and TRBJ1-1; a weak D match, TRBD1 (5 bases). The V end lost 7 bases, the J end lost 5 bases, and 20 bases lay between the germline ends. Germline V lookup: CDR1 LNHDA, CDR2 SQIVND (reference sequence). The CDR3 has 15 amino acids. The CDR3 sequence is CASTVTGVGETEAFF. The CDR3 coding sequence is TGTGCCAGTACTGTGACGGGGGTTGGGGAGACTGAAGCTTTCTTT.

The rearrangement uses TRBV28 and TRBJ2-1; TRBD2 aligns across 13 bases. After removal of 4 bases from V and 8 bases from J, the junction contained 8 bases not matched to a gene. CDR1 is MDHEN and CDR2 is SYDVKM in the germline V gene. This CDR3 has 16 residues. CDR3 in amino acids: CASSSHTSGGVDEQFF. For the CDR3, the DNA is TGTGCCAGCAGTTCCCACACTAGCGGGGGGGTAGATGAGCAGTTCTTC.

The chain links TRBV4-3 to TRBJ1-5, with 7 bases lining up with TRBD1. CDR1 is LGHNA and CDR2 is YSLEER in the germline V gene. V shed 0 bases, J shed 4 bases, and the junction held 6 bases outside the gene matches. The CDR3 consists of 16 residues. As DNA, the CDR3 is TGCGCCAGCAGCCAAGAGGTTGGCAGGGGGAATCAGCCCCAGCATTTT. Its translation: CASSQEVGRGNQPQHF.

The chain combines TRBV3-1 (or the pseudogene TRBV3-2) with TRBJ2-7, with 8 bases that match TRBD1. Germline values: CDR1 LGHDT, CDR2 YNNKEL (reference sequence). V lost 4 bases to trimming and J lost 1 base; unmatched junction nucleotides: 12. The CDR3 length is 17 residues. CDR3 residues: CASSRLTTGQGSYEQYF. The CDR3, as DNA: TGTGCCAGCAGCCGATTGACGACCGGACAGGGATCCTACGAGCAGTACTTC.